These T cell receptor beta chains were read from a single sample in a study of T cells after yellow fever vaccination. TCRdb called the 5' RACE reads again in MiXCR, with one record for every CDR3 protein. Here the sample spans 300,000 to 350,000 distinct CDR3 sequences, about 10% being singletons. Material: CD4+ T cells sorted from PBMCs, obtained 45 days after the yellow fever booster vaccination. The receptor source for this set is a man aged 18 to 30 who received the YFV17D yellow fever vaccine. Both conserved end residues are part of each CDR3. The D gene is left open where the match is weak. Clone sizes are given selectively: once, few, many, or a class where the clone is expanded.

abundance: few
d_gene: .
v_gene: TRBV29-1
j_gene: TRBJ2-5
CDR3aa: CSVRAGGQGETQYF
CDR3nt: TGCAGCGTCAGGGCTGGGGGGCAGGGGGAGACCCAGTACTTC

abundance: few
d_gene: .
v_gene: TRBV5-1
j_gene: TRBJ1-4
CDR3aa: CASSLGGGTNEKLFF
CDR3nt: TGCGCCAGCAGCTTGGGAGGAGGGACTAATGAAAAACTGTTTTTT

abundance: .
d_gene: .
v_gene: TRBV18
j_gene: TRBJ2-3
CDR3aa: CASSPVRAAPDTQYF
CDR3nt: TGTGCCAGCTCCCCCGTCAGGGCCGCCCCAGATACGCAGTATTTT

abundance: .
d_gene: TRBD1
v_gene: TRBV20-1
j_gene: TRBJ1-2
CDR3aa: CSARDSRTGPYGYTF
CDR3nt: TGCAGTGCTAGAGACTCACGGACAGGCCCCTATGGCTACACCTTC

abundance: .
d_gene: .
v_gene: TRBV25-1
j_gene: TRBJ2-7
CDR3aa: CASSGGVHHEQYF
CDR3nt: TGTGCCAGCAGTGGGGGGGTACACCACGAGCAGTACTTC

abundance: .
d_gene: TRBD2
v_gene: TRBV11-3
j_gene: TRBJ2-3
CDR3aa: CASSFTAGGGTDTQYF
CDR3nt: TGTGCCAGCAGCTTCACAGCGGGGGGAGGCACAGATACGCAGTATTTT

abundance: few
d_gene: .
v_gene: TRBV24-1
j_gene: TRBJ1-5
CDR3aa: CATSDTGGPQHF
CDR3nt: TGTGCCACCAGTGATACGGGGGGCCCCCAGCATTTT

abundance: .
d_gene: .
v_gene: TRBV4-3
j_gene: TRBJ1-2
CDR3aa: CASSQDFTGAFRGYTF
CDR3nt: TGCGCCAGCAGCCAAGACTTTACCGGGGCCTTCCGCGGCTACACCTTC

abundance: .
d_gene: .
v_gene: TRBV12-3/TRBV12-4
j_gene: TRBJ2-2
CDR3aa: CASSARQESNTGELFF
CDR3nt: TGTGCCAGCAGTGCCCGACAGGAATCGAACACCGGGGAGCTGTTTTTT

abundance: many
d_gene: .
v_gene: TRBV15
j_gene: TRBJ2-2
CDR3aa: CATSRDRGAGELFF
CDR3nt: TGTGCCACCAGCAGAGATCGAGGGGCCGGGGAGCTGTTTTTT

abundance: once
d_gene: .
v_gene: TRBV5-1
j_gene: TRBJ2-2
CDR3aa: CASSLPGARTGELFF
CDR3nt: TGCGCCAGCAGCTTGCCGGGGGCTAGGACCGGGGAGCTGTTTTTT

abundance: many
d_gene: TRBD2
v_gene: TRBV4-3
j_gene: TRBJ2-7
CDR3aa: CASSFRLAGDYEQYF
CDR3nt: TGCGCCAGCAGCTTCCGACTAGCGGGTGACTACGAGCAGTACTTC

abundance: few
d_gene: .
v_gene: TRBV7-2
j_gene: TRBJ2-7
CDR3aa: CASTSWNEQYF
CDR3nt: TGTGCCAGCACATCGTGGAACGAGCAGTACTTC

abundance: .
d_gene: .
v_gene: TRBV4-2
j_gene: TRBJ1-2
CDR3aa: CASSQEGGPYGYTF
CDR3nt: TGTGCCAGCAGCCAAGAGGGGGGTCCCTATGGCTACACCTTC

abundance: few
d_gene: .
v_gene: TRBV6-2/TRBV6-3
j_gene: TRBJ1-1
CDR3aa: CATGGGYGEAFF
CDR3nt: TGTGCCACCGGAGGGGGTTATGGTGAAGCTTTCTTT

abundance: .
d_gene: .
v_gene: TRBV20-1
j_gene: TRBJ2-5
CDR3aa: CSPRPGQQETQYF
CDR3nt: TGCAGTCCCCGCCCGGGACAACAAGAGACCCAGTACTTC

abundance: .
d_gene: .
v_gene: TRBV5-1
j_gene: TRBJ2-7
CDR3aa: CASSPLPDGEQYF
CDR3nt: TGCGCCAGCAGCCCACTGCCCGACGGGGAGCAGTACTTC

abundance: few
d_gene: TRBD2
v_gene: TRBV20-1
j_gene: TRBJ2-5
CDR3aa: CSARGTSEETQYF
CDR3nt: TGCAGTGCTAGGGGGACTAGCGAAGAGACCCAGTACTTC

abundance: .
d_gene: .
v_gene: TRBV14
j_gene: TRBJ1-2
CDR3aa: CASSPSAFSGYGYTF
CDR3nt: TGTGCCAGCAGCCCTTCAGCCTTTTCCGGCTATGGCTACACCTTC

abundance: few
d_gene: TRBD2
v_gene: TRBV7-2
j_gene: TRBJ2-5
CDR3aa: CASSESGGAGYETQYF
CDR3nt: TGTGCCAGCAGCGAGAGCGGGGGGGCCGGTTATGAGACCCAGTACTTC

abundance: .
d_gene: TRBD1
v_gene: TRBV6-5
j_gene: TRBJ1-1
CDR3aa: CASSSGQMNAEAFF
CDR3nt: TGTGCCAGCAGCTCGGGACAGATGAACGCTGAAGCTTTCTTT

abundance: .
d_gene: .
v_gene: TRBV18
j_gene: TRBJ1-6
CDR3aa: CASSPQDSPLHF
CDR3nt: TGTGCCAGCTCACCCCAGGATTCACCCCTCCACTTT

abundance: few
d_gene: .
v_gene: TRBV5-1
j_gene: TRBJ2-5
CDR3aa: CASSWPVGQETQYF
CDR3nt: TGCGCCAGCAGCTGGCCCGTAGGCCAAGAGACCCAGTACTTC

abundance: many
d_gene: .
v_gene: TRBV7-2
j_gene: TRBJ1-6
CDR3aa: CASSNRVSSPLHF
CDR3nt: TGTGCCAGCAGCAACAGGGTGTCTTCACCCCTCCACTTT

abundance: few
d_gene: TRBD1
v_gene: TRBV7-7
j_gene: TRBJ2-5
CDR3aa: CASSLGTGVKTQYF
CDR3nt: TGTGCTAGCAGCTTAGGGACAGGGGTTAAGACCCAGTACTTC

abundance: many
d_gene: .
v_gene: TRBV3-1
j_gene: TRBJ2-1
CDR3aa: CASSSLGDEQFF
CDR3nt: TGTGCCAGCAGCTCCCTGGGGGATGAGCAGTTCTTC

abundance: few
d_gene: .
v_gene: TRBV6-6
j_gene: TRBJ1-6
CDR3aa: CASSYPDSSPLHF
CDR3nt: TGTGCCAGCAGTTACCCCGACAGTTCACCCCTCCACTTT

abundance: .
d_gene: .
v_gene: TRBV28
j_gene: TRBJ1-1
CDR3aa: CVSRGRPGRISMNTEAFF
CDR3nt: TGTGTCAGCAGAGGGCGGCCAGGGCGGATATCCATGAACACTGAAGCTTTCTTT

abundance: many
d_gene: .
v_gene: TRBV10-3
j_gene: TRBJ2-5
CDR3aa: CAIAQDPQETQYF
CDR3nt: TGTGCCATCGCTCAGGATCCCCAAGAGACCCAGTACTTC

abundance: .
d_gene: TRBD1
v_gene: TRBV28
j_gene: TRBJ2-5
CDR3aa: CASSTGQQETQYF
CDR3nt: TGTGCCAGCAGTACGGGACAGCAAGAGACCCAGTACTTC

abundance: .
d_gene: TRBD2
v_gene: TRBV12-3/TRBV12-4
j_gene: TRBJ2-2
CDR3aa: CASSLGTSGAGELFF
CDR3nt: TGTGCCAGCAGCTTGGGGACTAGCGGTGCCGGGGAGCTGTTTTTT

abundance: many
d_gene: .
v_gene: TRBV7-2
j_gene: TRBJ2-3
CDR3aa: CASSLYLDTQYF
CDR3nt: TGTGCCAGCAGCTTATACTTAGATACGCAGTATTTT

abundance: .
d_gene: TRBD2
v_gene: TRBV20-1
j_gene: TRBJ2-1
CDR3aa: CSARLAGGYDEQFF
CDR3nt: TGCAGTGCTCGTCTAGCGGGGGGTTACGATGAGCAGTTCTTC

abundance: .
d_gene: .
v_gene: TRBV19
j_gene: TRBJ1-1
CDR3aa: CASSRSPTDGTEAFF
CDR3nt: TGTGCCAGTAGTAGATCTCCCACGGACGGCACTGAAGCTTTCTTT

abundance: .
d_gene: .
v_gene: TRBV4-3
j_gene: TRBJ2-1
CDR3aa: CASSQAPSQTGNEQFF
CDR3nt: TGCGCCAGCAGCCAAGCCCCGAGCCAGACAGGCAATGAGCAGTTCTTC

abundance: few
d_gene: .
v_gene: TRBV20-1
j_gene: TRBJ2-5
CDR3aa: CSASRELGPRAQYF
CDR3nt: TGCAGTGCTAGTAGGGAGCTCGGGCCCCGAGCCCAGTACTTC

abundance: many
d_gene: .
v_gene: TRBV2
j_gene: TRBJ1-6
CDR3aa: CASQADESNSPLHF
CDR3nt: TGTGCCAGCCAGGCGGACGAATCCAATTCACCCCTCCACTTT

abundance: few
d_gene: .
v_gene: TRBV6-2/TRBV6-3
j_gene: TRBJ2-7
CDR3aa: CASRHRASYEQYF
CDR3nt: TGTGCCAGCAGGCACAGGGCGTCCTACGAGCAGTACTTC

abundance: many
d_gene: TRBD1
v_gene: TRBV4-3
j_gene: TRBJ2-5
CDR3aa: CASSWTGIGETQYF
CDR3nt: TGCGCCAGCAGTTGGACAGGGATAGGAGAGACCCAGTACTTC

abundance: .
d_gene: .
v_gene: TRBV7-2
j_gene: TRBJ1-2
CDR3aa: CASSFGGTRYGYTF
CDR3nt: TGTGCCAGCAGCTTTGGTGGGACGCGATATGGCTACACCTTC

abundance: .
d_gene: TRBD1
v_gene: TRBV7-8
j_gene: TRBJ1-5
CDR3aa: CASSLGATGGSQPQHF
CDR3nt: TGTGCCAGCAGCTTAGGGGCGACAGGGGGCAGTCAGCCCCAGCATTTT

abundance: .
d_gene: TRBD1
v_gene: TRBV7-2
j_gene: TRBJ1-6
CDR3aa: CASSPTGYTLHF
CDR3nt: TGTGCCAGCAGCCCGACAGGGTACACCCTCCACTTT

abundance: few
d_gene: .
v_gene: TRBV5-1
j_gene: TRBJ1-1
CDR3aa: CASSLAPTGKNTEAFF
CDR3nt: TGCGCCAGCAGCTTGGCCCCGACAGGCAAAAACACTGAAGCTTTCTTT

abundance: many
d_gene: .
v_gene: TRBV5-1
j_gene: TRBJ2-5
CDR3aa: CASSFSETQYF
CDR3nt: TGCGCCAGCAGCTTTAGCGAGACCCAGTACTTC